This T cell receptor (beta chain) was found in a study of OX40 agonist ivuxolimab in advanced cancers. Describing the broader study: The costimulatory receptor OX40 (CD134) was targeted by ivuxolimab, a fully human IgG2 agonistic monoclonal antibody. Intravenous ivuxolimab was administered to patients every 2 weeks at six dose levels: 0.01, 0.1, 0.3, 1.5, 3 and 10 mg/kg. Of the approximately 50 patients in dose escalation, some 19 had hepatocellular carcinoma, roughly 15 had melanoma, 9 had renal cell carcinoma and 9 had head and neck cancer. In the dose-escalation cohort, around four fifths of patients were male, and the mean age was approximately 60 years with a range of roughly 23 to 90. Prior anti-PD-1, anti-PD-L1 or anti-CTLA-4 therapy was permitted, and checkpoint inhibitors had been received by approximately 39% of dose-escalation patients. Three dose-escalation patients achieved partial responses, one with hepatocellular carcinoma and two with cutaneous melanoma. Peripheral TCRbeta sequencing was intended to test whether TCR sequence diversity was altered and clonal T-cell expansion was caused by ivuxolimab. The paper reports the monotherapy dose-escalation portion (N of about 51 patients) of the phase I ivuxolimab trial.

The trial excluded patients who had a history of autoimmune disease or who were on systemic immunosuppression. In every dose cohort, peripheral blood was drawn for TCR sequencing at baseline, cycle 4 day 1, and cycle 7 day 1. Samples were obtained from an open-label, multicenter, first-in-human phase I dose-escalation trial of ivuxolimab. Adults with locally advanced or metastatic melanoma, renal cell, hepatocellular, or head and neck squamous cell carcinoma were enrolled in the trial. Before TCR sequencing, CD4+ and CD8+ T cells were separately sorted from peripheral blood. Spanning cysteine to phenylalanine, the CDR3 consists of 14 amino acids. Of all the DNA, just the CDR3 is kept, 42 bases in frame from base 1. CDR1 and CDR2, per the germline V gene, are SGHTA and FQGNSA. Here V drops 5 bases and J drops 8 bases, and the junction holds 10 bases not matched to any gene. For sequencing of the TCRbeta CDR3 region, genomic DNA was extracted from the sorted cells. TCRbeta CDR3 regions were sequenced using the immunoSEQ Assay. The table was pulled from immuneACCESS by TCRdb, which kept in-frame rearrangements only. Such tables lose some clones; where checked, under half of the loss comes from unresolved V genes, and the rest has no known cause. In this sample the table shows about 73,000 clones, about 88% of which occur a single time. Of the sample, 2.4% is held by the ten largest clones.

Overall study results and their limits: The antigen specificity of the clonally expanded peripheral T cells was not determined. Low levels of normalized T-cell clonal expansion were also seen in some nonresponding patients. After ivuxolimab, more expanded clones were found on average in CD8+ T cells than in CD4+ T cells. In partial responders in the 0.1-3.0 mg/kg groups, normalized peripheral clonal expansion was found to be among the lowest, especially among CD8+ T cells. At doses from 0.1 to 3.0 mg/kg, clonal expansion was seen in both CD4+ and CD8+ blood T cells between baseline and week 6.

In the case of this clone: Its antigen remains undetermined. The record has no base qualities; no much larger clone is one base away.

This sequence uses TRBV7-2 and TRBJ1-2; 8 nucleotides in the junction match TRBD1. Sequencing used CD4+ or CD8+ T cells sorted from blood, obtained in a trial of the OX40 agonist ivuxolimab. The TCR originated in an adult with an advanced solid tumor such as melanoma, head and neck, liver or kidney cancer. The sequence in DNA is TGTGCCAGCAGCCCCTCCTCGGACAGGGACGGCTACACCTTC. This yields the protein CASSPSSDRDGYTF. Supplemented by the reference TRBV7-2 and TRBJ1-2 proteins around the CDR3, the complete variable domain is GAGVSQSPSNKVTEKGKDVELRCDPISGHTALYWYRQSLGQGLEFLIYFQGNSAPDKSGLPSDRFSAERTGGSVSTLTIQRTQQEDSAVYLCASSPSSDRDGYTFGSGTRLTVV.